The entry that follows covers one TCR beta chain sequence. This entry is derived from a study of blood T cell repertoires in COVID-19. About the study: COVID-19 samples from acute and convalescent phases originated in the United States, Italy and Spain.

The CDR3 extends over 15 amino acids. Germline-derived CDR1 and CDR2 are MNHEY and SVGAGI. The ends lost 7 bases at V and 5 bases at J; junction bases unmatched: 10. This table comes from immunoSEQ multiplex PCR, and its TCRdb copy is limited to in-frame clones, with some not included. The sample comprises 40,000 or so clones, 85% to 90% of which are singletons, and less than 3% rests with the top ten. This chain uses TRBV6-5 with TRBJ2-5; 10 nucleotides line up with TRBD2. The source is a man in his forties or fifties with active COVID-19. Sequencing was carried out using peripheral blood. CDR3 DNA: TGTGCCAGCACCAAGGGACTAGCGTACTCGGAGACCCAGTACTTC. It yields the protein CASTKGLAYSETQYF.